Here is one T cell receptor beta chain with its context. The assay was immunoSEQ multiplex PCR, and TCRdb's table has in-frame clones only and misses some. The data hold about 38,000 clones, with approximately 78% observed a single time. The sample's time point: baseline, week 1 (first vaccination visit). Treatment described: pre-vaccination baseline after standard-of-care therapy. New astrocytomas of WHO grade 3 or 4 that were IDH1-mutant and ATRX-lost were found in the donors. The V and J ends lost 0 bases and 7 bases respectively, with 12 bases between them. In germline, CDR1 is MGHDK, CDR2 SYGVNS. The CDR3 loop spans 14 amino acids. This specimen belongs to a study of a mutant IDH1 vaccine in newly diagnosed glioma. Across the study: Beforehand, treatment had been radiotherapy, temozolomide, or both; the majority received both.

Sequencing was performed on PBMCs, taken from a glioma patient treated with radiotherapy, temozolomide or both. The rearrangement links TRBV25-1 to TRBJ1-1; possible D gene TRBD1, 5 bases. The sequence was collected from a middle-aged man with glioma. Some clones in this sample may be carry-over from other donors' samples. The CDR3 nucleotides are TGTGCCAGCAGTGAATATACGGGGGAGGGTGAAGCTTTCTTT. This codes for CASSEYTGEGEAFF. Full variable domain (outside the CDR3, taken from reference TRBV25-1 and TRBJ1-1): EADIYQTPRYLVIGTGKKITLECSQTMGHDKMYWYQQDPGMELHLIHYSYGVNSTEKGDLSSESTVSRIRTEHFPLTLESARPSHTSQYLCASSEYTGEGEAFFGQGTRLTVV.